This TCR beta chain was identified during a study of CD8 T cells in ankylosing spondylitis. This CDR3 comprises 17 residues. V lost 3 bases to trimming and J lost 8 bases; unmatched junction nucleotides: 11. The germline CDR1 and CDR2 sequences are SGHTA and FQGNSA. Overall study findings and caveats: Characteristic, it appeared, of ankylosing spondylitis blood was a TCR beta motif of about eight highly homologous variants. Reactive arthritis synovial fluid and blood previously showed some of these motif variants.

Quantitative barcoded 5'-RACE was used to prepare TCR beta libraries. TCRdb re-analysed the 5' RACE reads in MiXCR, keeping a single row per CDR3 protein. The sample lists more than 650,000 distinct CDR3 sequences; over 9.5% were seen once. With regard to this clonotype: What it binds is unknown.

The J gene is TRBJ1-6, the V gene TRBV7-2, with 9 bases identical to TRBD1. The clonotype comes from a male donor with ankylosing spondylitis. The sample taken for sequencing was blood, either unsorted or a sorted T cell fraction (not recorded which). CDR3 coding DNA: TGTGCCAGCAGCTTCGACAGGGGGTGGTCTAAGTATTCACCCCTCCACTTT. Translated: CASSFDRGWSKYSPLHF. Looking up the rest from reference TRBV7-2 and TRBJ1-6 gives the full variable domain: GAGVSQSPSNKVTEKGKDVELRCDPISGHTALYWYRQSLGQGLEFLIYFQGNSAPDKSGLPSDRFSAERTGGSVSTLTIQRTQQEDSAVYLCASSFDRGWSKYSPLHFGNGTRLTVT.